Each of the 27 T cell receptor beta chains below was sequenced from the same sample in a study of T cell responses to AZD1222 COVID-19 vaccine. Method: immunoSEQ multiplex PCR; TCRdb's copy keeps in-frame clones and lacks some. The sample includes some 110,000 clones, about 90% of them seen just once. The input for sequencing was peripheral blood, taken on day 0 of AZD1222 vaccination. All receptors come from an adult in good health.

V is TRBV28 and J is TRBJ1-1, with D uncertain. The length of the CDR3 is 12 residues. Germline assignment: CDR1 MDHEN and CDR2 SYDVKM. V lost 7 bases to trimming and J lost 5 bases, with 11 bases between them. DNA of the CDR3: TGTGCCAGCACTCGATCGGGAACTGAAGCTTTCTTT. It yields the protein CASTRSGTEAFF.

This clone has more than one count but fewer than ten. V gene TRBV7-9 combines with J gene TRBJ2-1; D might be TRBD1 (6 bases). In germline, CDR1 is SEHNR, CDR2 FQNEAQ (reference sequence). V was cut by 3 bases and J by 4 bases, with 16 bases left in between. The CDR3 spans 16 residues. In DNA, the CDR3 is TGTGCCAGCAGCTTTGGGACACCGCTTTTTTACAATGAGCAGTTCTTC. The encoded protein is CASSFGTPLFYNEQFF.

Here the CDR3 DNA reads TGTGCCACCAGTGACCCGGGACAGGAGGATGGCTACACCTTC. Protein sequence: CATSDPGQEDGYTF. The V call is TRBV24-1, the J call TRBJ1-2; 8 bases are a match to TRBD1. The CDR3 is 14 amino acids. J was trimmed by 6 bases and V by 4 bases; bases with no gene match: 6. The germline V gene has CDR1 KGHDR and CDR2 SFDVKD.

The genes are TRBV2 and TRBJ1-5, with 7 bases lining up with TRBD1. Germline assignment: CDR1 SNHLY and CDR2 FYNNEI. There are 14 residues in the CDR3. V shed 4 bases, J shed 7 bases, and the junction held 7 bases outside the gene matches. CDR3 DNA sequence: TGTGCCAGCAGTGCCGAGGGGGCAAAGCAGCCCCAGCATTTT. This gives the protein CASSAEGAKQPQHF.

CDR3 bases: TGTGCCAGCAGCTCTGGCGTATTTGTTAGCACAGATACGCAGTATTTT. It is translated as CASSSGVFVSTDTQYF. J is TRBJ2-3 and V is TRBV7-9; D uncertain. Germline CDR1 and CDR2: SEHNR and FQNEAQ (reference sequence). The CDR3 sequence is 16 residues long. The V and J ends lost 4 bases and 0 bases respectively, with 14 bases between them.

This chain links TRBV4-1 with TRBJ1-5; D unclear. Per germline, CDR1 MGHRA and CDR2 YSYEKL. The ends were cut back, 3 bases at V and 2 bases at J, with 14 bases in the middle. The CDR3 is 16 amino acids. CDR3 DNA: TGCGCCAGCAGCCACTCCCAAGGAAATCGCAATCAGCCCCAGCATTTT. It translates to CASSHSQGNRNQPQHF.

This clone has only one observation. This chain uses TRBV28 with TRBJ2-7, with no clear D. V lost 5 bases and J 3 bases, leaving 14 bases between the germline ends. CDR3 length: 14 residues. Germline V gene lookup returns CDR1 MDHEN and CDR2 SYDVKM. This CDR3 reads CASSPPFADYEQYF. DNA for the CDR3: TGTGCCAGCAGTCCACCTTTTGCGGACTACGAGCAGTACTTC. The entire variable domain, with the rest obtained from reference TRBV28 and TRBJ2-7, is as follows: DVKVTQSSRYLVKRTGEKVFLECVQDMDHENMFWYRQDPGLGLRLIYFSYDVKMKEKGDIPEGYSVSREKKERFSLILESASTNQTSMYLCASSPPFADYEQYFGPGTRLTVT.

This chain links TRBV15 with TRBJ2-7; TRBD1 matches at 7 bases. Germline V gene sequence: CDR1 LNHNV, CDR2 YYDKDF (reference sequence). This CDR3 is built from 14 residues. The J segment lost 3 bases and the V segment lost 5 bases, leaving 7 bases of the junction unmatched. CDR3 sequence (DNA): TGTGCCACCAGCCGGGGACAGTATGGCTACGAGCAGTACTTC. Translation: CATSRGQYGYEQYF.

The sample holds a few counts of this clone. This chain connects TRBV30 to TRBJ2-5; the D is unclear. Germline lookup yields CDR1 GTSNPN and CDR2 SVGIG (reference sequence). The V end lost 4 bases, the J end lost 5 bases, and 11 bases lay between the germline ends. The CDR3 runs 12 residues. CDR3 amino acids: CAWILGGETQYF. For the CDR3, the DNA is TGTGCCTGGATTTTAGGTGGGGAGACCCAGTACTTC. The full variable domain, completed using reference TRBV30 and TRBJ2-5, is SQTIHQWPATLVQPVGSPLSLECTVEGTSNPNLYWYRQAAGRGLQLLFYSVGIGQISSEVPQNLSASRPQDRQFILSSKKLLLSDSGFYLCAWILGGETQYFGPGTRLLVL.

The chain uses TRBV10-3 and TRBJ1-2; unclear D gene. Germline V CDR1 and CDR2: ENHRY, SYGVKD. Trimming removed 3 bases from V and 3 bases from J, with 14 bases in between. This CDR3 has 15 amino acids. The CDR3 here is CAISDGYSVDYGYTF. In DNA, the CDR3 is TGTGCCATCAGTGACGGTTATAGTGTGGACTATGGCTACACCTTC.

In regard to this clone: The sample has other DNA sequences that encode this CDR3 too. V usage is TRBV5-6 and J usage is TRBJ2-3; TRBD1 agrees at 7 bases. The germline V gene encodes CDR1 SGHDT and CDR2 YYEEEE. This CDR3 region has 13 residues. Trimming removed 5 bases from V and 5 bases from J; junction bases left unmatched: 5. The CDR3 loop reads CASSRGLGDTQYF. CDR3 coding DNA: TGTGCCAGCAGTAGGGGGCTAGGAGATACGCAGTATTTT.

V and J are TRBV10-3 and TRBJ1-2, with 7 bases identical to TRBD1. Germline CDR1 reads ENHRY; CDR2 reads SYGVKD. The CDR3 has 13 amino acids. The trim removed 2 bases at V and 7 bases at J, leaving 4 bases unmatched. The CDR3 region is CAISERGPIGYTF. CDR3 DNA sequence: TGTGCCATCAGTGAGAGGGGGCCCATTGGCTACACCTTC.

This chain uses TRBV2 with TRBJ2-4; D is possibly TRBD1 or TRBD2 (5 bases each). Germline loops: CDR1 SNHLY, CDR2 FYNNEI. V was clipped by 6 bases and J by 6 bases, with 18 bases between them. The CDR3 loop spans 15 amino acids. The DNA for the CDR3 is TGTGCCAGCAGGGCGGAACCGGGACGACTAAACATTCAGTACTTC. Protein: CASRAEPGRLNIQYF.

V is TRBV4-2 and J is TRBJ1-4; D unclear. V was pared by 4 bases and J by 7 bases, with 16 bases between. In germline, CDR1 is LGHNA, CDR2 YNFKEQ. The CDR3 length is 15 residues. The CDR3 nucleotides read TGTGCCAGCAGCCCCAATAGGGCCGGCGGTGAAAAACTGTTTTTT. Protein: CASSPNRAGGEKLFF.

The V call is TRBV5-1, the J call TRBJ2-7; D is possibly TRBD2 (5 bases). V lost 1 base, J lost 5 bases, and 7 bases lay in between. CDR1 and CDR2 (germline): SGHRS, YFSETQ. There are 12 residues in the CDR3. The CDR3 is CASSLRGHEQYF. In nucleotides, the CDR3 is TGCGCCAGCAGCTTGAGAGGGCACGAGCAGTACTTC.

In this sample, this clone turned up once. The genes are TRBV25-1 and TRBJ2-5; D not certain. Germline V CDR1 and CDR2: MGHDK, SYGVNS. CDR3 length: 13 amino acids. Trimming pared 3 bases from V and 7 bases from J, leaving 12 bases between. The CDR3 DNA is TGTGCCAGCAGTGAGACGCGGAAAGGGACCCAGTACTTC. As protein: CASSETRKGTQYF.

This clone appeared a single time. This chain uses TRBV7-9 with TRBJ1-5; D remains unclear. The CDR3 length is 13 residues. V was pared by 1 base and J by 11 bases, with 12 bases between. Germline CDR1 SEHNR, CDR2 FQNEAQ (reference sequence). The CDR3 sequence: CASSLGLGRTQHF. DNA of the CDR3: TGTGCCAGCAGCTTAGGCCTGGGGAGGACCCAGCATTTT.

The chain is built from TRBV5-1 and TRBJ1-2; possibly TRBD1 for D (6 bases). V was pared by 3 bases and J by 5 bases, with 8 bases between. The CDR3 runs to 12 residues. Germline-derived CDR1 and CDR2 are SGHRS and YFSETQ. This CDR3 is CASSWGQYGYTF. The DNA for the CDR3 is TGCGCCAGCAGCTGGGGACAATATGGCTACACCTTC. Combining the CDR3 with reference TRBV5-1 and TRBJ1-2 gives the whole variable domain KAGVTQTPRYLIKTRGQQVTLSCSPISGHRSVSWYQQTPGQGLQFLFEYFSETQRNKGNFPGRFSGRQFSNSRSEMNVSTLELGDSALYLCASSWGQYGYTFGSGTRLTVV.

V usage is TRBV11-2 and J usage is TRBJ1-2; D is unresolved. V lost 2 bases to trimming and J lost 2 bases, with 9 bases between them. The germline gives CDR1 SGHAT, CDR2 FQNNGV. This CDR3 contains 14 residues. CDR3: CASSLQLGNYGYTF. DNA of the CDR3: TGTGCCAGCAGCTTACAGCTAGGGAACTATGGCTACACCTTC. The variable domain in full, completed from reference TRBV11-2 and TRBJ1-2, reads EAGVAQSPRYKIIEKRQSVAFWCNPISGHATLYWYQQILGQGPKLLIQFQNNGVVDDSQLPKDRFSAERLKGVDSTLKIQPAKLEDSAVYLCASSLQLGNYGYTFGSGTRLTVV.

This chain joins TRBV7-5 and TRBJ1-5. TRBV7-5 represents a pseudogene. This CDR3 contains 14 residues. DNA of the CDR3: TGTGCCAGAAGCTTAGCCCGCCTCAATCAGCCCCAGCATTTT. Amino acid sequence: CARSLARLNQPQHF.

V usage is TRBV7-2 and J usage is TRBJ1-2, with a possible D match to TRBD1 (5 bases). Germline-derived CDR1 and CDR2 are SGHTA and FQGNSA. The CDR3 extends over 13 amino acids. The V gene lost 1 base and the J gene lost 6 bases, with 9 bases spanning the gap. The chain's CDR3 is CASSLGQRDGYTF. The CDR3 region has the DNA TGTGCCAGCAGCTTAGGACAGCGGGATGGCTACACCTTC.

The rearrangement links TRBV10-3 to TRBJ1-5, with TRBD1 matching over 8 bases. Germline CDR1 and CDR2: ENHRY and SYGVKD. The CDR3 extends over 15 amino acids. V lost 4 bases and J lost 7; bases outside the gene matches: 9. In DNA, the CDR3 is TGTGCCATCAGTGGCTCCCAGGGGGCTCGGCAGCCCCAGCATTTT. It is translated as CAISGSQGARQPQHF.

The chain has TRBV28 and TRBJ2-6, with D unclear. The germline V and J ends were trimmed by 11 bases and 0 bases, with 5 bases remaining between them. There are 12 residues in the CDR3. The germline V gene encodes CDR1 MDHEN and CDR2 SYDVKM. The CDR3 DNA sequence: TGTGCCGGGCGCTCTGGGGCCAACGTCCTGACTTTC. Amino acid sequence: CAGRSGANVLTF.

The chain uses TRBV6-5 and TRBJ1-4, with D unresolved. Germline V gives CDR1 MNHEY, CDR2 SVGAGI. This CDR3 region has 16 residues. The V and J ends lost 0 bases and 0 bases respectively, with 8 bases between them. The DNA for the CDR3 is TGTGCCAGCAGTTACTCCCCCGGGACAACTAATGAAAAACTGTTTTTT. It is translated as CASSYSPGTTNEKLFF.

This sequence joins TRBV28 and TRBJ2-7, with D tentatively TRBD1 (5 bases). V was shortened by 2 bases and J by 2 bases, with 10 bases between the two germline ends. The CDR3 covers 14 residues. CDR1 is MDHEN, CDR2 SYDVKM, per germline. In nucleotides, the CDR3 is TGTGCCAGCAGTTTAAGTCACAGGACCTACGAGCAGTACTTC. Translated, it gives CASSLSHRTYEQYF.

This sequence joins TRBV28 and TRBJ2-1; 9 bases align to TRBD1. Germline-derived CDR1 and CDR2 are MDHEN and SYDVKM. CDR3 length equals 16 residues. The V gene end was trimmed by 8 bases and the J gene end by 5 bases; junction bases not matched to a gene: 13. CDR3 nucleotide sequence: TGTGCCAGCGCCTCGTTTGGGGACAGGGAAGACAATGAGCAGTTCTTC. Translation: CASASFGDREDNEQFF.

The chain employs TRBV9 and TRBJ2-3; 8 nucleotides agree with TRBD2. Trimming took 0 bases from V and 6 from J; bases not matched to a gene: 9. In germline, CDR1 is SGDLS, CDR2 YYNGEE. This CDR3 spans 16 amino acids. CDR3 sequence: CASSVAQSGSWDTQYF. DNA of the CDR3: TGTGCCAGCAGCGTAGCTCAGAGCGGGAGTTGGGATACGCAGTATTTT.